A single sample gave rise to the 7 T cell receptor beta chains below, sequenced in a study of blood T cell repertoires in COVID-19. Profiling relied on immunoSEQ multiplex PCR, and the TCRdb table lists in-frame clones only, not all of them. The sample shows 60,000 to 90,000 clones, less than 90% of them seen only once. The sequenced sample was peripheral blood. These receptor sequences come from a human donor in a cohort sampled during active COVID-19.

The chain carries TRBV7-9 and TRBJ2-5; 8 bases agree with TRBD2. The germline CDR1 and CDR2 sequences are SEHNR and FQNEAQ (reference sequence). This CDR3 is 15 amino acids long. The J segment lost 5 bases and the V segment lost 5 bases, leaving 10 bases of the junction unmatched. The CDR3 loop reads CASSPPVRGGETQYF. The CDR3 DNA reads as TGTGCCAGCAGCCCGCCAGTCCGGGGGGGGGAGACCCAGTACTTC.

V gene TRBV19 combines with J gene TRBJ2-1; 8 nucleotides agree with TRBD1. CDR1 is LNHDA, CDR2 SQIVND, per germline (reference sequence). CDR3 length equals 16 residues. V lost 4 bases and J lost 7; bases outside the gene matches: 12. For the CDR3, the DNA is TGTGCCAGTAGTACCCGCAGGGGGCGCGGGCAGAATGAGCAGTTCTTC. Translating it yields CASSTRRGRGQNEQFF.

In DNA, the CDR3 is TGTGCCAGCAGCCACACTGACACTGAAGCTTTCTTT. It specifies CASSHTDTEAFF. The chain uses TRBV3-1 (or the pseudogene TRBV3-2) and TRBJ1-1; D is uncertain. In germline, CDR1 is LGHDT, CDR2 YNNKEL (reference sequence). This CDR3 is 12 amino acids long. Trimming shortened V by 3 bases and J by 3 bases, and 5 bases separated the two germline ends.

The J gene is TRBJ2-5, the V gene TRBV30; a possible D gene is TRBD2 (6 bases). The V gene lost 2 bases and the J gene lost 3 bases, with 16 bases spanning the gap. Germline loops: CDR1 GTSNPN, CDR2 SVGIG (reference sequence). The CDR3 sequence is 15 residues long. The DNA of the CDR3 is TGTGCCTGGAGTCTCACTTGGACGGGAGAAGAGACCCAGTACTTC. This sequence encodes CAWSLTWTGEETQYF.

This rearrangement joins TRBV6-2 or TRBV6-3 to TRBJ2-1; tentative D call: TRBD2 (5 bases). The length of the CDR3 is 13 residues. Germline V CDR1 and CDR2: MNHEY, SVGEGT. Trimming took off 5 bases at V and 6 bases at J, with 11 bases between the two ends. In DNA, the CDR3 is TGTGCCAGCAGTGTCGCCCTAGCCAATGAGCAGTTCTTC. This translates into CASSVALANEQFF.

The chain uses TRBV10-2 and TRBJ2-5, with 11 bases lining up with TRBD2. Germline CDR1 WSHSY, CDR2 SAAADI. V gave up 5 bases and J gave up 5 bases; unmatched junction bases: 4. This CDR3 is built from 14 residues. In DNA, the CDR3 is TGCGCCAGCAGTCTACTAGCGGGAGAGGAGACCCAGTACTTC. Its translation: CASSLLAGEETQYF.

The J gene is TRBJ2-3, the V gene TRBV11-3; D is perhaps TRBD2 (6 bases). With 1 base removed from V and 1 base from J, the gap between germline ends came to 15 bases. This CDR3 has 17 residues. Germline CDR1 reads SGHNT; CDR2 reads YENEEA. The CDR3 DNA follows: TGTGCCAGCAGCTTAGGAGGGACGGGAGCGGGCACAGATACGCAGTATTTT. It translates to CASSLGGTGAGTDTQYF.